The 25 T cell receptor beta chains below were found in one sample sequenced in a study of human T cells and chemical hapten exposure. TCRdb reprocessed the RACE reads via MiXCR and lists one record per CDR3 protein. The sample yields about 350,000 distinct CDR3 sequences, under 6.5% seen once. Time point indicated: patch test 2, 6 weeks after DPC sensitization. Treatment in this sample: therapeutic diphenylcyclopropenone sensitization with weekly scalp DPC. The sample in question was whole blood, obtained in connection with sensitization to the hapten diphenylcyclopropenone (DPC). The receptor source for this set is a woman younger than 35 with alopecia areata. Some clones in this sample may be carry-over from other donors' samples.

Many counts were recorded for this clonotype. This chain uses TRBV18 with TRBJ1-6, with TRBD1 matching over 9 bases. Germline loops: CDR1 KGHSH, CDR2 LQKENI. This CDR3 has 18 residues. The ends lost 3 bases at V and 8 bases at J; junction bases unmatched: 14. As DNA, the CDR3 is TGTGCCAGCTCACCTTTCTCTATACAGGGGGCGATTGATTCACCCCTCCACTTT. Protein product: CASSPFSIQGAIDSPLHF.

On this clonotype: A clone one base away is much larger, so this may be a read error. CDR3 amino acids: CASSFGGLGNQPQRF. As DNA, the CDR3 is TGTGCCAGCAGCTTTGGGGGCCTCGGCAATCAGCCCCAGCGTTTT. The genes are TRBV13 and TRBJ1-5, with D possibly matching TRBD1 (6 bases). The CDR3 runs to 15 residues. Germline-derived CDR1 and CDR2 are PRHDT and FYEKMQ (reference sequence).

This clonotype has more than one count but fewer than ten. The chain links TRBV5-1 to TRBJ2-6; D remains unclear. The V end was cut by 0 bases, the J end by 2 bases, with 6 bases between. The CDR3 is made up of 15 amino acids. CDR1 is SGHRS and CDR2 is YFSETQ in the germline V gene. Here the CDR3 reads CASSLGLPGANVLTF. CDR3 coding DNA: TGCGCCAGCAGCTTGGGACTCCCTGGGGCCAACGTCCTGACTTTC.

For this clonotype: This may come from a read error, since a much larger clone is one base off. The rearrangement links TRBV10-3 to TRBJ1-5; no clear D. V lost 0 bases, J lost 1 base, and 4 bases lay in between. Germline V gene sequence: CDR1 ENHRY, CDR2 SYGVKD. This CDR3 comprises 14 residues. The CDR3 region has the DNA TGTGCCATCAGTGAGTCGACCAGCAATCAGCCCCAGCATTTT. It codes for CAISESTSNQPQHF.

At least ten counts were recorded for this clonotype. The chain is built from TRBV7-9 and TRBJ2-3; D is uncertain. V shed 5 bases and J shed 0 bases, with 15 bases lying between them. Germline CDR1 reads SEHNR; CDR2 reads FQNEAQ (reference sequence). CDR3 length: 16 residues. In DNA form, the CDR3 reads TGTGCCAGCAGCCTTTCTCAGGCATCTAGCACAGATACGCAGTATTTT. Translating gives CASSLSQASSTDTQYF.

Ten or more counts support this clonotype. The chain has TRBV27 and TRBJ1-1, with D possibly being TRBD1 (6 bases). The germline V and J ends were trimmed by 5 bases and 2 bases, with 18 bases remaining between them. The CDR3 sequence is 16 residues long. Germline assignment: CDR1 MNHEY and CDR2 SMNVEV (reference sequence). CDR3 nucleotide sequence: TGTGCCAGCAGTCTCCGCATGGGACAACCTAACACTGAAGCTTTCTTT. It is translated as CASSLRMGQPNTEAFF.

This clonotype was observed a handful of times. The chain is built from TRBV2 and TRBJ2-1; D may be TRBD1 (6 bases). The V end was cut by 8 bases, the J end by 8 bases, with 19 bases between. This CDR3 has 14 residues. Germline V gene lookup returns CDR1 SNHLY and CDR2 FYNNEI. The CDR3 DNA follows: TGTGCCAGCGATGGGCCCAGCAGGGGCGATGAGCAGTTCTTC. Encoded protein: CASDGPSRGDEQFF.

This clonotype was seen repeatedly, ten times or more. As DNA, the CDR3 is TGCGCCAGCAGCCACAGGGGGTTAACACAGGGCTACACCTTC. Amino acids: CASSHRGLTQGYTF. This chain joins TRBV4-1 and TRBJ1-2, with TRBD1 matching 7 bases. Germline CDR1 reads MGHRA; CDR2 reads YSYEKL. The J segment lost 8 bases and the V segment lost 3 bases, leaving 9 bases of the junction unmatched. The CDR3 sequence is 14 residues long.

Many counts were recorded for this clonotype. The genes are TRBV5-1 and TRBJ2-5, with TRBD1 as a possible D gene (6 bases). Trimming cost V 0 bases and J 2 bases, with 8 bases left between them. Germline V gene lookup returns CDR1 SGHRS and CDR2 YFSETQ. CDR3 length: 14 amino acids. CDR3 coding DNA: TGCGCCAGCAGCTTGGGGACAGTACAAGAGACCCAGTACTTC. This codes for CASSLGTVQETQYF.

The chain joins TRBV20-1 to TRBJ2-7; 8 nucleotides align to TRBD1. The CDR3 runs 14 residues. The V gene's germline CDR1 is DFQATT and CDR2 SNEGSKA (reference sequence). The J segment lost 6 bases and the V segment lost 6 bases, leaving 13 bases of the junction unmatched. CDR3 region: CSAVDAQGAGEQYF. The CDR3 nucleotides read TGCAGTGCCGTTGACGCCCAGGGGGCAGGCGAGCAGTACTTC.

The chain has TRBV27 and TRBJ2-1; 15 bases agree with TRBD2. CDR3 length equals 15 residues. Germline V lookup: CDR1 MNHEY, CDR2 SMNVEV (reference sequence). The ends lost 6 bases at V and 5 bases at J; junction bases unmatched: 2. CDR3: CASRRTSGGDNEQFF. The DNA for the CDR3 is TGTGCCAGCAGACGGACTAGCGGGGGGGACAATGAGCAGTTCTTC.

This clonotype was found many times. Here the CDR3 reads CASSQVGDLSGANVLTF. The CDR3 DNA follows: TGTGCCAGCAGCCAAGTGGGGGACCTCTCTGGGGCCAACGTCCTGACTTTC. V usage is TRBV4-2 and J usage is TRBJ2-6, with D perhaps matching TRBD1 or TRBD2 (5 bases each). V was clipped by 1 base and J by 0 bases, with 10 bases between them. The CDR3 runs 17 residues. From germline, CDR1 is LGHNA and CDR2 YNFKEQ.

The V call is TRBV4-3, the J call TRBJ2-3, with D maybe TRBD1 (6 bases). This CDR3 is built from 14 residues. Germline V CDR1 and CDR2: LGHNA, YSLEER. Between the trimmed V and J ends, which lost 8 bases and 2 bases, there was a span of 14 bases. DNA for the CDR3: TGCGCCAGCGCCCTTACAGGGTACACAGATACGCAGTATTTT. Translation gives CASALTGYTDTQYF.

The genes are TRBV29-1 and TRBJ1-1, with TRBD1 matching 9 bases. Per germline, CDR1 SQVTM and CDR2 ANQGSEA. This CDR3 region has 13 residues. Germline trimming cut 6 bases from V and 1 base from J; bases unmatched to any gene: 3. The CDR3 here is CSVGGQGNTEAFF. The CDR3 DNA is TGCAGCGTAGGGGGACAGGGGAACACTGAAGCTTTCTTT.

This clonotype was seen repeatedly, ten times or more. V is TRBV7-2 and J is TRBJ1-5; D gene unclear. Germline V lookup: CDR1 SGHTA, CDR2 FQGNSA. Trimming stripped 5 bases from V and 3 bases from J, with 14 bases between. The length of the CDR3 is 15 residues. The CDR3 reads CASSPRTSPNQPQHF. The CDR3 region has the DNA TGTGCCAGCAGCCCGCGGACGAGCCCCAATCAGCCCCAGCATTTT.

This clonotype was seen ten or more times. The chain is built from TRBV29-1 and TRBJ1-3; 8 bases fit TRBD1. V was pared by 6 bases and J by 2 bases, with 6 bases of the junction left unmatched. The CDR3 loop spans 14 amino acids. Germline V gene sequence: CDR1 SQVTM, CDR2 ANQGSEA. CDR3 bases: TGCAGCGTCGTGGAACAGGGGGCTGGAAACACCATATATTTT. Protein product: CSVVEQGAGNTIYF.

This clonotype was counted ten times or more. For the CDR3, the DNA is TGTGCCAGCAGCCAGGGACAGGCCTATGGCTACACCTTC. Translated: CASSQGQAYGYTF. The chain is built from TRBV7-3 and TRBJ1-2; the match to TRBD1 covers 8 bases. CDR1 and CDR2 from the germline V gene are SGHTA and FQGTGA. Trimming at V came to 5 bases and at J to 4 bases, leaving 3 bases not matched to a gene. CDR3 length: 13 amino acids.

CDR3 residues: CASRTSTDTQYF. Here the CDR3 DNA reads TGTGCCAGCCGAACGAGCACAGATACGCAGTATTTT. The chain links TRBV6-5 to TRBJ2-3, with D hard to call. Germline lookup yields CDR1 MNHEY and CDR2 SVGAGI. V was cut by 8 bases and J by 0 bases, with 6 bases left in between. The CDR3 consists of 12 residues.

The gene calls are TRBV23-1 and TRBJ2-1; 15 nucleotides align to TRBD2. TRBV23-1 is an ORF, with its function uncertain. The CDR3 covers 22 residues. The V and J ends lost 2 bases and 2 bases, in that order; junction bases with no gene match: 16. CDR3 coding DNA: TGCGCCAGCAGTCAACCCTTGTGGACTAGCGGGGGGGCAAATATCGCCTACAATGAGCAGTTCTTC. Protein sequence: CASSQPLWTSGGANIAYNEQFF.

V and J are TRBV2 and TRBJ1-5; D might be TRBD1 (5 bases). Trimming stripped 1 base from V and 5 bases from J, with 9 bases between. The CDR3 length is 14 residues. Germline V lookup: CDR1 SNHLY, CDR2 FYNNEI. The CDR3: CASSEESGDQPQHF. Written as DNA, the CDR3 is TGTGCCAGCAGTGAAGAATCGGGGGATCAGCCCCAGCATTTT.

V is TRBV28 and J is TRBJ2-2; TRBD2 matches at 7 bases. There are 14 residues in the CDR3. V lost 8 bases to trimming and J lost 0 bases; unmatched junction nucleotides: 3. In germline, CDR1 is MDHEN, CDR2 SYDVKM. CDR3: CASASGANTGELFF. CDR3 nucleotides: TGTGCCAGCGCCAGCGGGGCGAACACCGGGGAGCTGTTTTTT.

In this sample, this clonotype turned up once. The chain carries TRBV7-2 and TRBJ2-7, with 8 bases matching TRBD1. Germline CDR1 reads SGHTA; CDR2 reads FQGNSA. This CDR3 is 13 amino acids long. With 4 bases clipped from V and 5 bases from J, the junction kept 4 bases outside the gene matches. CDR3 nucleotide sequence: TGTGCCAGCAGCTCCGGACAGGGCAACGAGCAGTACTTC. Translated, it gives CASSSGQGNEQYF.

This clonotype was seen a handful of times. V and J are TRBV3-1 and TRBJ2-7; D remains ambiguous. This CDR3 region has 13 residues. Germline V gives CDR1 LGHDT, CDR2 YNNKEL (reference sequence). The V end was cut by 1 base, the J end by 4 bases, with 8 bases between. Here the CDR3 DNA reads TGTGCCAGCAGCCAAGCCCCCCAGTACGAGCAGTACTTC. Protein sequence: CASSQAPQYEQYF.

The V gene is TRBV5-1, the J gene TRBJ1-2; D gene uncertain. Per the germline V gene, CDR1 is SGHRS and CDR2 is YFSETQ. Deletions cut 0 bases from V and 6 bases from J, with 9 bases between. The CDR3 spans 13 residues. CDR3 DNA: TGCGCCAGCAGCTTGGAAAGGGTTCATGGCTACACCTTC. Translated: CASSLERVHGYTF.

This clonotype has a handful of counts. The chain carries TRBV4-3 and TRBJ1-2; 9 nucleotides line up with TRBD1. This CDR3 has 15 residues. The trim removed 0 bases at V and 5 bases at J, leaving 4 bases unmatched. The germline V gene has CDR1 LGHNA and CDR2 YSLEER. This CDR3 reads CASSQDRGTGYGYTF. CDR3 bases: TGCGCCAGCAGCCAAGATCGGGGGACAGGGTATGGCTACACCTTC.